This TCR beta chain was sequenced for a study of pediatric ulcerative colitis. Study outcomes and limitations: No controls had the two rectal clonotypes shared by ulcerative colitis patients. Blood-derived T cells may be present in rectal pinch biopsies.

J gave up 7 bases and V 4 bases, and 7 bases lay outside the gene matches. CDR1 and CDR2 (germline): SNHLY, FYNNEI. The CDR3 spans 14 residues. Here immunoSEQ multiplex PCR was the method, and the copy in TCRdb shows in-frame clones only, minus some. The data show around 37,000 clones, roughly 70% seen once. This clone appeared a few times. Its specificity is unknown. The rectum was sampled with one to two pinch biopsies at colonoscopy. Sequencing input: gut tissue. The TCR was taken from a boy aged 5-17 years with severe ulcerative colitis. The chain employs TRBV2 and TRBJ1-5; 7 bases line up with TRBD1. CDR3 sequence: CASSAEGAEQPQHF. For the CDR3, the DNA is TGTGCCAGCAGTGCTGAGGGGGCCGAACAGCCCCAGCATTTT.